This is a list of T cell receptor beta chains from one sample in a study of blood T cell repertoires in COVID-19. Data came from immunoSEQ multiplex PCR; TCRdb stores just in-frame clones and leaves some out. Here the sample spans about 140,000 clones, 77% being singletons. Material for sequencing was peripheral blood. The receptors shown here come from a woman aged 45-60 years with active or convalescent COVID-19. Each CDR3 is given with its conserved first and last residue. Each record gives: J gene, V gene, CDR3 protein.

TRBJ2-5 | TRBV28 | CASTPGLAGGYFETQYF
TRBJ1-2 | TRBV4-2 | CASSQAGTGPTNYGYTF
TRBJ1-2 | TRBV28 | CASSFTVTNYGYTF
TRBJ1-2 | TRBV3-1/TRBV3-2 | CASSQGERGYTF
TRBJ1-5 | TRBV7-9 | CASSSSLGGVGNQPQHF
TRBJ2-3 | TRBV2 | CASSSGGGNTDTQYF
TRBJ1-2 | TRBV5-8 | CASSLGGILAGYTF
TRBJ2-7 | TRBV4-3 | CASSQNRDLYEQYF
TRBJ1-2 | TRBV19 | CASRYQNYGYTF
TRBJ2-2 | TRBV5-1 | CASSGLADTGELFF
TRBJ2-3 | TRBV6-4 | CASSESPGLSDTQYF
TRBJ2-3 | TRBV3-1/TRBV3-2 | CASSFSGASGGASGTDTQYF
TRBJ2-7 | TRBV30 | CAWSVGAYEQYF
TRBJ1-4 | TRBV3-1/TRBV3-2 | CASSQDGRAEKLFF
TRBJ1-2 | TRBV29-1 | CSVVVGQGAGYTF